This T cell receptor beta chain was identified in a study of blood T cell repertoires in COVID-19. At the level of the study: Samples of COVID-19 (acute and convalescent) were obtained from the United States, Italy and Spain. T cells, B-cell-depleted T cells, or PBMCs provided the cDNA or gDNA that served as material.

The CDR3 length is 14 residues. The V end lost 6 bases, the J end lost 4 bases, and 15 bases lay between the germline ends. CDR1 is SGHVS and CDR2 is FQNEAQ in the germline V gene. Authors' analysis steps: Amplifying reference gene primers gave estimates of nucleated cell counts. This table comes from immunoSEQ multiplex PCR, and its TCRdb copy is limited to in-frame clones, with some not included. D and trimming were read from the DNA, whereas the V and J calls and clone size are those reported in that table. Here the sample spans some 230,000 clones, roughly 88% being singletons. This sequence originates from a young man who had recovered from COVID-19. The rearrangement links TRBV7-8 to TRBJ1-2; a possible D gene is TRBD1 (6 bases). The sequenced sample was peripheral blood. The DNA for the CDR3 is TGTGCCAGCAGGCCCGGGGGGGGGCGCTATGGCTACACCTTC. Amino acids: CASRPGGGRYGYTF.